This TCR beta chain was recovered during a study of technical replicates of blood from a few donors. This table comes from immunoSEQ multiplex PCR, and its TCRdb copy is limited to in-frame clones, with some not included. The sample includes around 83,000 clones, 91% of them seen just once. Per germline, CDR1 SGHRS and CDR2 YFSETQ. V was pared by 4 bases and J by 4 bases, with 17 bases between. The CDR3 contains 15 residues. Specimen: T cells isolated from PBMCs. V usage is TRBV5-1 and J usage is TRBJ1-1, with D perhaps matching TRBD1 (6 bases). The sequence was collected from a human donor in good health. Some clones in this sample may be carry-over from other donors' samples. The DNA for the CDR3 is TGCGCCAGCAGCCTGGGTGGGGGGGCTACCACTGAAGCTTTCTTT. Translated, it gives CASSLGGGATTEAFF.